These 3 T cell receptor beta chains were sequenced from one sample in a study of beta chain features in type 1 diabetes. Overall study findings and caveats: A moderate, significant TCRB CDR3 shortening appeared in type 1 diabetes across four CD4+ subsets.

The isolated RNA, all of it, was reverse transcribed, so expressed TCRB transcripts were what got sequenced. Assay: immunoSEQ multiplex PCR; the TCRdb copy retains only in-frame clones and omits some. The data show some 640,000 clones, around an eighth seen once. Their specific antigens are unknown. Source material: naive CD4+ T cells from blood. Receptors were obtained from a man younger than 35 with type 1 diabetes.

This chain uses TRBV19 with TRBJ1-1, with D maybe TRBD1 (5 bases). The CDR3 loop spans 13 amino acids. Germline CDR1 is LNHDA and CDR2 is SQIVND (reference sequence). Deletions cut 10 bases from V and 3 bases from J, with 15 bases between. This chain's CDR3 is CATRSWGDTEAFF. As DNA, the CDR3 is TGTGCCACCCGGTCATGGGGGGACACTGAAGCTTTCTTT.

V is TRBV5-1 and J is TRBJ2-3, with 10 bases identical to TRBD2. This CDR3 has 16 residues. V dropped 0 bases and J dropped 3; count of bases not matched to a gene: 4. CDR1 is SGHRS, CDR2 YFSETQ, per germline. CDR3 amino acids: CASSLGAGGPTDTQYF. CDR3 DNA sequence: TGCGCCAGCAGCTTGGGAGCGGGAGGGCCGACAGATACGCAGTATTTT.

V usage is TRBV9 and J usage is TRBJ1-1; D unclear. Germline V gene sequence: CDR1 SGDLS, CDR2 YYNGEE. Trimming cost V 3 bases and J 2 bases, with 5 bases left between them. This CDR3 has 12 residues. The CDR3 DNA reads as TGTGCCAGCAGCGACCGAAACACTGAAGCTTTCTTT. Translating gives CASSDRNTEAFF.